The 8 T cell receptor beta chains listed next were all sequenced from one sample in a study of cytomegalovirus exposure and HLA in healthy donors. It was with 60 Vbeta and 13 Jbeta primers that the PCR ran. The assay was immunoSEQ multiplex PCR, and TCRdb's table has in-frame clones only and misses some. Found here are approximately 77,000 clones, 60% to 80% of them singletons; the top ten hold less than 8%. The sequencing sample was made of PBMCs. The receptors come from a woman aged 40 to 49 in good health and CMV-seronegative.

J is TRBJ2-1 and V is TRBV5-1; 9 bases match TRBD1. The V gene's germline CDR1 is SGHRS and CDR2 YFSETQ. The CDR3 is 15 amino acids. With 3 bases clipped from V and 1 base from J, the junction kept 2 bases outside the gene matches. Here the CDR3 DNA reads TGCGCCAGCAGCTGGGGACAGGGTTCCTACAATGAGCAGTTCTTC. Encoded protein: CASSWGQGSYNEQFF.

The chain has TRBV19 and TRBJ1-4, with D unclear. Germline V gene lookup returns CDR1 LNHDA and CDR2 SQIVND (reference sequence). Trimming pared 3 bases from V and 6 bases from J, leaving 8 bases between. CDR3 size: 13 residues. In DNA form, the CDR3 reads TGTGCCAGTAGTATCAACAGTCATGAAAAACTGTTTTTT. The encoded protein is CASSINSHEKLFF.

The V and J genes are TRBV5-1 and TRBJ2-4; TRBD2 aligns across 8 bases. This CDR3 is 14 amino acids long. With 4 bases clipped from V and 9 bases from J, the junction kept 9 bases outside the gene matches. Germline-derived CDR1 and CDR2 are SGHRS and YFSETQ. CDR3 sequence reads: CASSAERGGGIQYF. CDR3 DNA: TGCGCCAGCAGCGCGGAACGGGGGGGCGGCATTCAGTACTTC. The full variable domain, with the rest looked up from reference TRBV5-1 and TRBJ2-4, is KAGVTQTPRYLIKTRGQQVTLSCSPISGHRSVSWYQQTPGQGLQFLFEYFSETQRNKGNFPGRFSGRQFSNSRSEMNVSTLELGDSALYLCASSAERGGGIQYFGAGTRLSVL.

The rearrangement joins TRBV30 to TRBJ2-7; 7 nucleotides match TRBD2. From germline, CDR1 is GTSNPN and CDR2 SVGIG (reference sequence). The V and J ends lost 5 bases and 5 bases, in that order; junction bases with no gene match: 3. This CDR3 has 11 residues. The CDR3 spells CAWGLVDEQYF. CDR3 nucleotides: TGTGCCTGGGGACTAGTCGACGAGCAGTACTTC.

This sequence joins TRBV6-5 and TRBJ2-5; 8 nucleotides line up with TRBD2. There are 15 residues in the CDR3. Germline lookup yields CDR1 MNHEY and CDR2 SVGAGI. V lost 5 bases, J lost 4 bases, and 9 bases stayed unmatched. The CDR3 spells CASSAGLVIGETQYF. CDR3 sequence (DNA): TGTGCCAGCAGTGCGGGACTAGTTATCGGAGAGACCCAGTACTTC.

This clone was seen a few times. This chain uses TRBV5-1 with TRBJ1-5; a possible D gene is TRBD1 (5 bases). V lost 1 base and J lost 7, with 9 bases in between. In germline, CDR1 is SGHRS, CDR2 YFSETQ. This CDR3 region has 13 residues. The CDR3 here is CASSLWGGQPQHF. The CDR3 DNA is TGCGCCAGCAGCTTGTGGGGGGGACAGCCCCAGCATTTT.

This sequence joins TRBV30 and TRBJ2-7; 12 positions agree with TRBD1. The CDR3 is 15 amino acids. Looked up from germline, CDR1 is GTSNPN and CDR2 is SVGIG (reference sequence). Unmatched junction bases numbered 8, after V lost 3 bases and J lost 5 bases. The CDR3 protein is CAWSQLGQGANEQYF. The CDR3 coding sequence is TGTGCCTGGAGCCAATTGGGACAGGGGGCAAACGAGCAGTACTTC.

This chain joins TRBV18 and TRBJ1-6; 8 bases are a match to TRBD1. Germline CDR1 KGHSH, CDR2 LQKENI. The CDR3 consists of 14 residues. The V and J ends lost 5 bases and 6 bases, in that order; junction bases with no gene match: 3. CDR3 bases: TGTGCCAGCTCAGGGACAGGTAGTAATTCACCCCTCCACTTT. Encoded protein: CASSGTGSNSPLHF.